This passage covers 25 T cell receptor beta chains from one sample sequenced in a study of neurological immune-mediated disorders. Regarding time point: longitudinal time-point 3. TCRdb fed the 5' RACE reads into MiXCR, producing one record per CDR3 protein. The sample includes roughly 57,000 distinct CDR3 sequences, 7% to 10% seen only once; the top ten take under 2.5%. The sequenced sample consisted of PBMCs. These receptors were collected from a woman in her 40s in good health.

This clonotype was recorded a few times. This may come from a read error, since a much larger clone is one base off. This rearrangement joins TRBV20-1 to TRBJ2-7, with 12 bases that match TRBD2. The CDR3 length is 16 residues. The trim removed 1 base at V and 1 base at J, leaving 5 bases unmatched. CDR1 is DFQATT and CDR2 is SNEGSKA in the germline V gene (reference sequence). In DNA, the CDR3 is TGCAGTGCTAGAGTCCCTGGACTAGCGGGGTCCTACGAGCAGTACTTC. This translates into CSARVPGLAGSYEQYF.

This clonotype has a count of ten or more. The chain combines TRBV7-2 with TRBJ1-4, with 7 bases aligning to TRBD1. V was clipped by 5 bases and J by 8 bases; unmatched bases: 11. The CDR3 is 15 amino acids. Germline V gene lookup returns CDR1 SGHTA and CDR2 FQGNSA. As DNA, the CDR3 is TGTGCCAGCAGCCTACGACAGGGCTCCCTCGAAAAACTGTTTTTT. Translating gives CASSLRQGSLEKLFF.

At least ten counts were recorded for this clonotype. The V and J genes are TRBV27 and TRBJ1-3; D not resolved. Germline V gene lookup returns CDR1 MNHEY and CDR2 SMNVEV (reference sequence). With 5 bases removed from V and 0 bases from J, the gap between germline ends came to 8 bases. The CDR3 sequence is 14 residues long. The CDR3 reads CASSPLGSGNTIYF. The CDR3 DNA follows: TGTGCCAGCAGTCCCCTCGGCTCTGGAAACACCATATATTTT.

V is TRBV25-1 and J is TRBJ1-3; no clear D gene. Germline CDR1 MGHDK, CDR2 SYGVNS. V was trimmed by 5 bases and J by 3 bases, leaving 8 bases between them. This CDR3 contains 13 residues. CDR3 loop: CASSRVDGNTIYF. The CDR3, as DNA: TGTGCCAGCAGTAGGGTAGATGGAAACACCATATATTTT. The whole variable domain, filled in from reference TRBV25-1 and TRBJ1-3, reads EADIYQTPRYLVIGTGKKITLECSQTMGHDKMYWYQQDPGMELHLIHYSYGVNSTEKGDLSSESTVSRIRTEHFPLTLESARPSHTSQYLCASSRVDGNTIYFGEGSWLTVV.

This clonotype showed up many times. V usage is TRBV12-3 or TRBV12-4 and J usage is TRBJ1-5; TRBD1 might be the D (6 bases). The length of the CDR3 is 13 residues. Trimming took off 8 bases at V and 4 bases at J, with 12 bases between the two ends. The CDR3 protein is CASQWTDNQPQHF. Written as DNA, the CDR3 is TGTGCCAGCCAATGGACAGATAATCAGCCCCAGCATTTT.

On this clonotype: Possible read error: a much larger clone is one base away. V and J are TRBV7-2 and TRBJ2-3; the match to TRBD2 covers 9 bases. The CDR3 length is 17 residues. Germline CDR1 SGHTA, CDR2 FQGNSA. V shed 4 bases and J 0 bases; nucleotides not matched to a gene: 8. The CDR3 spells CASSSSGLAGSTDTQYF. DNA of the CDR3: TGTGCCAGCAGCTCTTCCGGGCTAGCGGGAAGCACAGATACGCAGTATTTT.

This clonotype was recorded at least ten times. This chain connects TRBV20-1 to TRBJ1-2; 8 bases align to TRBD1. Germline trimming cut 5 bases from V and 6 bases from J; bases unmatched to any gene: 5. Germline values: CDR1 DFQATT, CDR2 SNEGSKA (reference sequence). This CDR3 is 12 amino acids long. The CDR3 here is CSAWDRRDGYTF. DNA of the CDR3: TGCAGTGCTTGGGACAGGCGAGATGGCTACACCTTC.

This clonotype was seen ten or more times. The chain couples TRBV10-3 to TRBJ2-7; D unresolved. V gave up 4 bases and J gave up 0 bases, with 10 bases separating them. The CDR3 has 14 amino acids. Germline CDR1 ENHRY, CDR2 SYGVKD. This chain's CDR3 is CAISGNSDSYEQYF. As DNA, the CDR3 is TGTGCCATCAGTGGAAACTCGGACTCCTACGAGCAGTACTTC.

This clonotype was observed many times. V and J are TRBV10-3 and TRBJ2-7; possibly TRBD1 for D (6 bases). From germline, CDR1 is ENHRY and CDR2 SYGVKD. The V end lost 5 bases, the J end lost 6 bases, and 11 bases lay between the germline ends. The CDR3 is 12 residues long. CDR3 residues: CAISNRDSEQYF. Here the CDR3 DNA reads TGTGCCATCAGTAACAGGGATTCCGAGCAGTACTTC.

This clonotype has ten or more counts. The chain recombines TRBV24-1 with TRBJ2-1; 10 nucleotides align to TRBD2. This CDR3 contains 18 residues. Germline CDR1 is KGHDR and CDR2 is SFDVKD. With V trimmed by 4 bases and J by 8 bases, 16 bases remained unmatched. The CDR3 sequence is CATSDHGVSGRANHEQFF. In nucleotides, the CDR3 is TGTGCCACCAGTGACCACGGAGTGAGCGGGAGGGCGAACCATGAGCAGTTCTTC.

This clonotype was seen many times. The rearrangement uses TRBV6-5 and TRBJ2-7; D unresolved. The length of the CDR3 is 14 residues. CDR1 and CDR2 from the germline V gene are MNHEY and SVGAGI. V lost 0 bases to trimming and J lost 2 bases, with 8 bases between them. The CDR3 protein is CASSYSDLTYEQYF. The CDR3 nucleotides read TGTGCCAGCAGTTACTCTGACTTGACCTACGAGCAGTACTTC.

In this sample, this clonotype turned up a few times. J is TRBJ2-1 and V is TRBV10-3; D not resolved. The CDR3 runs 14 residues. Germline V gene lookup returns CDR1 ENHRY and CDR2 SYGVKD. Trimming left V 3 bases short and J 5 bases short, with 11 bases between. The CDR3 protein is CAISETWLDNEQFF. DNA of the CDR3: TGTGCCATCAGTGAAACGTGGCTGGACAATGAGCAGTTCTTC.

This clonotype was counted at least ten times. This sequence joins TRBV6-2 or TRBV6-3 and TRBJ1-2; the D gene is possibly TRBD1 (5 bases). Trimming took 6 bases from V and 6 from J, leaving 17 bases between them. CDR3 length: 14 residues. Germline CDR1 reads MNHEY; CDR2 reads SVGEGT. The CDR3 bases are TGTGCCAGCAGCCCGACAGCCGAGTCGCATGGCTACACCTTC. It yields the protein CASSPTAESHGYTF.

This clonotype was recorded at least ten times. The rearrangement joins TRBV4-1 to TRBJ2-3; D may be TRBD1 (6 bases). Looked up from germline, CDR1 is MGHRA and CDR2 is YSYEKL. V was shortened by 2 bases and J by 0 bases, with 9 bases between the two germline ends. CDR3 length equals 15 residues. The DNA of the CDR3 is TGCGCCAGCAGCCAACGGCAGGGGAGCACAGATACGCAGTATTTT. It translates to CASSQRQGSTDTQYF.

There are many counts of this clonotype. The chain couples TRBV4-3 to TRBJ2-1; TRBD2 agrees at 9 bases. Germline-derived CDR1 and CDR2 are LGHNA and YSLEER. This CDR3 has 17 residues. The junction had 10 bases not matched to a gene; V was cut back by 0 bases and J by 7 bases. CDR3 nucleotides: TGCGCCAGCAGCCAAGATCGCCTGCGGGGGGGTGGAAATGAGCAGTTCTTC. Protein sequence: CASSQDRLRGGGNEQFF.

This clonotype came up many times. This rearrangement joins TRBV10-3 to TRBJ2-3; 7 bases line up with TRBD2. Trimming cost V 3 bases and J 3 bases; bases outside gene matches: 3. Germline CDR1 is ENHRY and CDR2 is SYGVKD. There are 14 residues in the CDR3. In nucleotides, the CDR3 is TGTGCCATCAGTGACTCGCGGGGGACAGATACGCAGTATTTT. Translated: CAISDSRGTDTQYF.

This clonotype was observed a few times. The rearrangement joins TRBV19 to TRBJ2-7; D is unclear. Germline assignment: CDR1 LNHDA and CDR2 SQIVND (reference sequence). The CDR3 covers 13 residues. V lost 3 bases and J lost 3, with 9 bases in between. The CDR3 region has the DNA TGTGCCAGTAGTATCCCAGGTTTCTACGAGCAGTACTTC. This encodes CASSIPGFYEQYF.

CDR3 DNA: TGCAGCGTTGGCCAGCGGGGGGCGGCCCAGTACTTC. Protein sequence: CSVGQRGAAQYF. The V call is TRBV29-1, the J call TRBJ2-5; 9 bases are shared with TRBD2. Unmatched junction bases numbered 6, after V lost 4 bases and J lost 9 bases. Germline V gene data show CDR1 as SQVTM and CDR2 as ANQGSEA. The CDR3 totals 12 residues.

In this sample, this clonotype turned up many times. V usage is TRBV25-1 and J usage is TRBJ2-5, with D possibly TRBD1 on 5 matching bases. CDR1 and CDR2 from the germline V gene are MGHDK and SYGVNS. V lost 8 bases to trimming and J lost 5 bases, with 18 bases between them. This CDR3 is built from 14 residues. CDR3 amino acids: CASDDGRTRETQYF. As DNA, the CDR3 is TGTGCCAGCGACGACGGAAGGACAAGGGAGACCCAGTACTTC.

Ten or more counts support this clonotype. V and J are TRBV11-2 and TRBJ1-1; D is perhaps TRBD1 (6 bases). Between the trimmed V and J ends, which lost 3 bases and 1 base, there was a span of 15 bases. Germline V CDR1 and CDR2: SGHAT, FQNNGV. This CDR3 is built from 16 residues. The CDR3 coding sequence is TGTGCCAGCAGCTTCGGACGTACAGGGACGAACACTGAAGCTTTCTTT. Protein: CASSFGRTGTNTEAFF.

At least ten counts were recorded for this clonotype. J is TRBJ2-7 and V is TRBV4-2; D is tentatively TRBD1 or TRBD2 (5 bases each). The CDR3 extends over 16 amino acids. V was shortened by 0 bases and J by 4 bases, with 16 bases between the two germline ends. CDR1 is LGHNA and CDR2 is YNFKEQ in the germline V gene. The CDR3: CASSQDWGAGDYEQYF. The CDR3 DNA reads TGTGCCAGCAGCCAAGATTGGGGCGCCGGGGATTACGAGCAGTACTTC.

This clonotype was detected ten times or more. V is TRBV7-3 and J is TRBJ2-1; 8 positions agree with TRBD2. The germline V gene encodes CDR1 SGHTA and CDR2 FQGTGA. V shed 0 bases and J 10 bases; nucleotides not matched to a gene: 2. The CDR3 totals 13 residues. CDR3 DNA sequence: TGTGCCAGCAGCTTAACTGAGCGGGAGGAGCAGTTCTTC. Its protein product is CASSLTEREEQFF.

To note about this clonotype: This sequence may be a read error, since a much larger clone differs from it by one base. V gene TRBV20-1 combines with J gene TRBJ1-2; D is possibly TRBD1 (6 bases). Trimming shortened V by 6 bases and J by 10 bases, and 21 bases separated the two germline ends. CDR1 is DFQATT and CDR2 is SNEGSKA in the germline V gene (reference sequence). The CDR3 is 13 amino acids. DNA of the CDR3: TGCAGTGCCCGGGTGGACAGTCGAAGGGACTACACCTTC. Its translation: CSARVDSRRDYTF.

Many counts were recorded for this clonotype. CDR3 sequence (DNA): TGCGCCAGCAAGTCCCAGGGGAACACTAACTATGGCTACACCTTC. Amino acid sequence: CASKSQGNTNYGYTF. V gene TRBV5-1 combines with J gene TRBJ1-2; weak D call: TRBD1 (6 bases). From germline, CDR1 is SGHRS and CDR2 YFSETQ. Between the trimmed V and J ends, which lost 6 bases and 0 bases, there was a span of 15 bases. The CDR3 length is 15 residues.

This clonotype was seen at least ten times. J is TRBJ2-7 and V is TRBV25-1; D uncertain. CDR1 and CDR2 from the germline V gene are MGHDK and SYGVNS. V was cut by 0 bases and J by 6 bases, with 0 bases left in between. CDR3 length: 10 residues. This CDR3 is CASSEYEQYF. Here the CDR3 DNA reads TGTGCCAGCAGTGAATACGAGCAGTACTTC.